The next 22 T cell receptor beta chains were all read from a single sample in a study of OX40 agonist ivuxolimab in advanced cancers. The data were produced by immunoSEQ multiplex PCR, yet TCRdb's version contains in-frame clones alone and is incomplete. The sample includes approximately 70,000 clones, 75% to 95% of them seen just once. The source was CD4+ or CD8+ T cells sorted from blood, collected in a trial of the OX40 agonist ivuxolimab. Receptors originate from an adult with an advanced solid tumor such as melanoma, head and neck, liver or kidney cancer.

Regarding this clone: The junction does not match germline at one end; this may be a read error. V and J are TRBV5-6 and TRBJ2-7; D may match TRBD1 or TRBD2 (5 bases each). The CDR3 is 14 amino acids. Per germline, CDR1 SGHDT and CDR2 YYEEEE. The CDR3 sequence: CASSSLGEFYGQYF. CDR3 nucleotides: TGTGCCAGCAGCTCATTGGGGGAGTTCTACGGGCAGTACTTC.

The chain combines TRBV7-9 with TRBJ2-5, with 7 bases that match TRBD2. The junction had 17 bases not matched to a gene; V was cut back by 8 bases and J by 5 bases. This CDR3 is 16 amino acids long. CDR1 is SEHNR and CDR2 is FQNEAQ in the germline V gene (reference sequence). The CDR3 loop is CASLLASGRAAETQYF. The DNA of the CDR3 is TGTGCCAGCCTTTTGGCTAGCGGACGGGCAGCCGAGACCCAGTACTTC.

DNA of the CDR3: TGTGCCAGCAGTTTATCTGGGGAAGGGGGCACTGAAGCTTTCTTT. The encoded protein is CASSLSGEGGTEAFF. The J gene is TRBJ1-1, the V gene TRBV27, with a tentative D call TRBD1 (6 bases). Trimming pared 0 bases from V and 4 bases from J, leaving 12 bases between. The CDR3 runs to 15 residues. Germline lookup yields CDR1 MNHEY and CDR2 SMNVEV (reference sequence).

The V and J genes are TRBV6-5 and TRBJ2-5; D unclear. CDR1 and CDR2 (germline): MNHEY, SVGAGI. V was cut by 0 bases and J by 5 bases, with 4 bases left in between. This CDR3 has 12 amino acids. CDR3: CASSYSSETQYF. The CDR3 bases are TGTGCCAGCAGTTACTCATCCGAGACCCAGTACTTC.

V is TRBV28 and J is TRBJ2-1; TRBD2 matches at 10 bases. The CDR3 totals 17 residues. The J segment lost 4 bases and the V segment lost 7 bases, leaving 13 bases of the junction unmatched. Germline lookup yields CDR1 MDHEN and CDR2 SYDVKM. The CDR3 coding sequence is TGTGCCAGCACACTCCGGGAAGCGGGAGGGATTTACAATGAGCAGTTCTTC. Translation gives CASTLREAGGIYNEQFF.

This clone came up once. This chain connects TRBV4-3 to TRBJ2-1, with TRBD1 matching 8 bases. This CDR3 is 17 amino acids long. V trimming: 0 bases; J trimming: 6 bases; junction bases outside the gene matches: 10. Germline CDR1 is LGHNA and CDR2 is YSLEER. This CDR3 reads CASSQESIGQGLNEQFF. The CDR3 DNA sequence: TGCGCCAGCAGCCAAGAGAGTATAGGACAGGGCCTCAATGAGCAGTTCTTC.

There are a few counts of this clone. The J gene is TRBJ1-3, the V gene TRBV4-2; D remains unclear. The CDR3 consists of 16 residues. Trimming shortened V by 0 bases and J by 0 bases, and 9 bases separated the two germline ends. Germline V gives CDR1 LGHNA, CDR2 YNFKEQ. CDR3 amino acids: CASSQDYQVSGNTIYF. CDR3 bases: TGTGCCAGCAGCCAAGACTACCAAGTCTCTGGAAACACCATATATTTT.

This clone was seen only once. The chain combines TRBV27 with TRBJ2-1; 7 nucleotides line up with TRBD2. With 0 bases clipped from V and 6 bases from J, the junction kept 8 bases outside the gene matches. The CDR3 has 16 residues. The germline CDR1 and CDR2 sequences are MNHEY and SMNVEV (reference sequence). The CDR3 here is CASSLSSGVAFNEQFF. CDR3 nucleotide sequence: TGTGCCAGCAGTTTATCAAGCGGGGTTGCTTTCAATGAGCAGTTCTTC.

The chain is built from TRBV6-1 and TRBJ2-7; D not certain. CDR3 size: 12 residues. The V gene lost 7 bases and the J gene lost 0 bases, with 7 bases spanning the gap. Germline V lookup: CDR1 MNHNS, CDR2 SASEGT. Written as DNA, the CDR3 is TGTGCCAGCAAGGCTTCCTCCTACGAGCAGTACTTC. Residues: CASKASSYEQYF.

The CDR3: CATSRGPVTYEQFF. The CDR3 region has the DNA TGTGCCACCAGCAGAGGACCAGTAACTTATGAGCAGTTCTTC. The chain joins TRBV15 to TRBJ2-1; D is ambiguous. The germline V gene encodes CDR1 LNHNV and CDR2 YYDKDF (reference sequence). The CDR3 is 14 amino acids. Between the trimmed V and J ends, which lost 1 base and 8 bases, there was a span of 12 bases. The full variable domain, its missing parts supplied by reference TRBV15 and TRBJ2-1, is DAMVIQNPRYQVTQFGKPVTLSCSQTLNHNVMYWYQQKSSQAPKLLFHYYDKDFNNEADTPDNFQSRRPNTSFCFLDIRSPGLGDTAMYLCATSRGPVTYEQFFGPGTRLTVL.

The chain carries TRBV7-3 and TRBJ2-2; D ambiguous. Trimming shortened V by 1 base and J by 6 bases, and 21 bases separated the two germline ends. Germline-derived CDR1 and CDR2 are SGHTA and FQGTGA. The CDR3 has 18 residues. The CDR3 DNA sequence: TGTGCCAGCAGCTTAATTGAGTCTAGGGCATCCTTGGCCGGGGAGCTGTTTTTT. This encodes CASSLIESRASLAGELFF.

The chain links TRBV6-5 to TRBJ1-2; D unresolved. V lost 2 bases to trimming and J lost 0 bases, with 4 bases between them. Germline CDR1 is MNHEY and CDR2 is SVGAGI. The CDR3 has 13 amino acids. DNA for the CDR3: TGTGCCAGCAGTTACAGGGCTAACTATGGCTACACCTTC. Its translation: CASSYRANYGYTF.

The V call is TRBV7-6, the J call TRBJ2-3, with 7 bases identical to TRBD2. This CDR3 contains 14 residues. The ends lost 0 bases at V and 5 bases at J; junction bases unmatched: 2. Per the germline V gene, CDR1 is SGHVS and CDR2 is FNYEAQ. The CDR3 DNA follows: TGTGCCAGCAGCTTAGCGGGGGGGGTAGATACGCAGTATTTT. It encodes CASSLAGGVDTQYF.

This rearrangement joins TRBV19 to TRBJ2-5; 7 bases agree with TRBD1. CDR3 size: 14 residues. The trim removed 3 bases at V and 3 bases at J, leaving 4 bases unmatched. Germline values: CDR1 LNHDA, CDR2 SQIVND (reference sequence). The CDR3 DNA reads TGTGCCAGTAGTATTAGGGACAGAGAAGAGACCCAGTACTTC. It is translated as CASSIRDREETQYF.

The V call is TRBV7-8, the J call TRBJ2-1, with TRBD2 matching over 7 bases. This CDR3 is 14 amino acids long. Germline V gene data show CDR1 as SGHVS and CDR2 as FQNEAQ. The V segment lost 1 base and the J segment 10 bases; nucleotides outside the gene matches: 7. In DNA form, the CDR3 reads TGTGCCAGCAGCTTAGTTCCTAGCGGAGTGGAGCAGTTCTTC. Protein product: CASSLVPSGVEQFF.

The chain links TRBV5-4 to TRBJ2-2; 14 bases line up with TRBD2. The length of the CDR3 is 19 residues. The ends lost 1 base at V and 6 bases at J; junction bases unmatched: 11. From germline, CDR1 is SGHNT and CDR2 YYREEE (reference sequence). The CDR3 spells CASSLTGGLAGALAGELFF. CDR3 bases: TGTGCCAGCAGCTTGACTGGGGGACTAGCGGGAGCTTTGGCCGGGGAGCTGTTTTTT.

The V call is TRBV27, the J call TRBJ2-7; 10 nucleotides line up with TRBD1. Per the germline V gene, CDR1 is MNHEY and CDR2 is SMNVEV (reference sequence). This CDR3 comprises 14 residues. V shed 6 bases, J shed 5 bases, and the junction held 7 bases outside the gene matches. The CDR3 region has the DNA TGTGCCAGCAGGAAGAGGGACAGGGGCCACGAGCAGTACTTC. This translates into CASRKRDRGHEQYF.

The genes are TRBV27 and TRBJ1-5; maybe TRBD1 (5 bases). V lost 5 bases to trimming and J lost 8 bases, with 13 bases between them. Germline assignment: CDR1 MNHEY and CDR2 SMNVEV (reference sequence). This CDR3 comprises 13 residues. The CDR3 here is CASSLQGVEPQHF. CDR3 DNA sequence: TGTGCCAGCAGTCTCCAGGGTGTGGAGCCCCAGCATTTT.

The CDR3, as DNA: TGTGCCAGCAGCACTCTAGCGGGAGAATACGAGCAGTACTTC. Encoded protein: CASSTLAGEYEQYF. The V call is TRBV7-9, the J call TRBJ2-7; TRBD2 agrees at 10 bases. The junction had 5 bases not matched to a gene; V was cut back by 5 bases and J by 4 bases. Germline assignment: CDR1 SEHNR and CDR2 FQNEAQ (reference sequence). This CDR3 region has 14 residues.

The rearrangement joins TRBV19 to TRBJ2-7; 11 bases are shared with TRBD2. The ends lost 5 bases at V and 3 bases at J; junction bases unmatched: 3. Germline V CDR1 and CDR2: LNHDA, SQIVND (reference sequence). This CDR3 is built from 14 residues. The chain's CDR3 is CASSATSGSYEQYF. Written as DNA, the CDR3 is TGTGCCAGTAGTGCAACTAGCGGGAGCTACGAGCAGTACTTC.

The chain carries TRBV19 and TRBJ2-3; a weak D match, TRBD1 (6 bases). V dropped 5 bases and J dropped 1 base, with 10 bases sitting between them. This CDR3 has 14 amino acids. The V gene's germline CDR1 is LNHDA and CDR2 SQIVND (reference sequence). In DNA, the CDR3 is TGTGCCAGTAGTGGGAAGGGGGGCACAGATACGCAGTATTTT. This sequence encodes CASSGKGGTDTQYF. The variable domain in full, completed from reference TRBV19 and TRBJ2-3, reads DGGITQSPKYLFRKEGQNVTLSCEQNLNHDAMYWYRQDPGQGLRLIYYSQIVNDFQKGDIAEGYSVSREKKESFPLTVTSAQKNPTAFYLCASSGKGGTDTQYFGPGTRLTVL.

This clone is a singleton in its sample. The genes are TRBV7-6 and TRBJ1-2, with D uncertain. The CDR3 is 13 amino acids. Trimming took off 5 bases at V and 1 base at J, with 8 bases between the two ends. Germline V gene sequence: CDR1 SGHVS, CDR2 FNYEAQ. The CDR3 loop is CASSENFNYGYTF. CDR3 nucleotide sequence: TGTGCCAGCAGCGAAAACTTTAACTATGGCTACACCTTC.